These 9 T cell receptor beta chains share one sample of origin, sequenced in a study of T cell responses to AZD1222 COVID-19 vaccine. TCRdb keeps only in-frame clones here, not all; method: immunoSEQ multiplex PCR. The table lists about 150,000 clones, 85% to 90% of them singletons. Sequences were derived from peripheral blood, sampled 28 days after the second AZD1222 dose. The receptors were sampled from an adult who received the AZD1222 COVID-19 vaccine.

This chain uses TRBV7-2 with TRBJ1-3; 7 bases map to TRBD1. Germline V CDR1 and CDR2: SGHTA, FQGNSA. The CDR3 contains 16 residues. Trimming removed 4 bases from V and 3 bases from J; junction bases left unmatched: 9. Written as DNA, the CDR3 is TGTGCCAGCAGCTCAGGGGGGACAGTATTTGGAAACACCATATATTTT. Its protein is CASSSGGTVFGNTIYF.

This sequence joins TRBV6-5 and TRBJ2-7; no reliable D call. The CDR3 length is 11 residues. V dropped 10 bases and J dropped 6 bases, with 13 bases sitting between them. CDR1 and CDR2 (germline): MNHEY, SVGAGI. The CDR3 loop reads CATQFKGEQYF. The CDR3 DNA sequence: TGTGCCACGCAGTTTAAAGGCGAGCAGTACTTC.

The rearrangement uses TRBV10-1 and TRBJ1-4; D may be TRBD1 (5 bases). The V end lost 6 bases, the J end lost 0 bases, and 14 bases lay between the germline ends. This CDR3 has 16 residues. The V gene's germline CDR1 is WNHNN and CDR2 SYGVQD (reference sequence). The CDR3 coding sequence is TGCGCCAGCAGCGACAGTTCGGAAGCAACTAATGAAAAACTGTTTTTT. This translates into CASSDSSEATNEKLFF.

Here the CDR3 reads CSVEALEGHNEQFF. The CDR3 DNA is TGCAGCGTTGAGGCCTTGGAGGGCCACAATGAGCAGTTCTTC. The rearrangement links TRBV29-1 to TRBJ2-1; tentative D call: TRBD2 (6 bases). Trimming pared 3 bases from V and 5 bases from J, leaving 14 bases between. The CDR3 spans 14 residues. CDR1 is SQVTM and CDR2 is ANQGSEA in the germline V gene.

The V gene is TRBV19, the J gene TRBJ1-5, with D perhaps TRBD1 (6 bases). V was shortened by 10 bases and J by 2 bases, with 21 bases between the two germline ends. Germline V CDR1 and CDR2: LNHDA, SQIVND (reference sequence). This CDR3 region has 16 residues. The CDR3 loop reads CATNGGGGGGNQPQHF. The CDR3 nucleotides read TGTGCCACTAATGGCGGGGGCGGGGGCGGCAATCAGCCCCAGCATTTT.

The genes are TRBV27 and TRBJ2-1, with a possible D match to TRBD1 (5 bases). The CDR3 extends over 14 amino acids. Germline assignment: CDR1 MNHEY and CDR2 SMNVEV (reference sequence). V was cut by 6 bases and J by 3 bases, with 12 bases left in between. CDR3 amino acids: CASSLDSFYNEQFF. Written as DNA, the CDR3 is TGTGCCAGCAGCTTAGACAGCTTCTACAATGAGCAGTTCTTC.

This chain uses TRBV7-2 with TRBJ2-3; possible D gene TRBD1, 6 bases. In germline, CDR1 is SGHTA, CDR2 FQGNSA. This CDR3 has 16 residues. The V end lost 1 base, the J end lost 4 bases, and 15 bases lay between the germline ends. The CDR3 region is CASSLGTGLLADTQYF. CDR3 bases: TGTGCCAGCAGCTTAGGCACAGGGTTGCTCGCAGATACGCAGTATTTT.

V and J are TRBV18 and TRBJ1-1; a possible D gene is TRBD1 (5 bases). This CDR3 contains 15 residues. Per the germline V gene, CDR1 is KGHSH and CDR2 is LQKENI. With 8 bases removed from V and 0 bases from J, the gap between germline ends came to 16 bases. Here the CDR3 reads CASPHTTGLNTEAFF. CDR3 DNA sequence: TGTGCCAGCCCCCACACTACAGGCCTGAACACTGAAGCTTTCTTT.

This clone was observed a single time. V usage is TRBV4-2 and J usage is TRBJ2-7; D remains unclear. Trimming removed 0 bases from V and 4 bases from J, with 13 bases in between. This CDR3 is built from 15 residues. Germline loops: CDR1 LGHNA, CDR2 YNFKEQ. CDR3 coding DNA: TGTGCCAGCAGCCAAGATCTTCTGAGGAGTTACGAGCAGTACTTC. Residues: CASSQDLLRSYEQYF.